This TCR beta chain was profiled in a study of beta chain features in type 1 diabetes. General study findings and limits: The naive, central memory and Treg TCRB repertoires showed an apparent similarity that was greater among patients than among healthy donors. Amplification by PCR could prefer shorter templates, with the same effect in patients and controls.

Since all of the isolated RNA was reverse transcribed, expressed TCRB transcripts were what got sequenced. Profiling relied on immunoSEQ multiplex PCR, and the TCRdb table lists in-frame clones only, not all of them. This sample has 130,000 to 150,000 clones, with about 7% found just once. Sorting that relied on CD45RO/CCR7/CD25/CD127/CD95/CD27 yielded CD4+ naive, central memory, regulatory and stem cell-like memory cells. CDR1 is SGHTA and CDR2 is FQGTGA in the germline V gene. Trimming took 5 bases from V and 6 from J, leaving 10 bases between them. The CDR3 spans 13 residues. This clone was counted between two and nine times. Its antigen is currently unknown.

The source is a woman aged 25 to 39 in good health. The material sequenced was central memory CD4+ T cells from blood. The chain combines TRBV7-3 with TRBJ2-2; the D is unclear. This CDR3 is CASSTYLAGELFF. CDR3 nucleotide sequence: TGTGCCAGCAGCACCTACTTGGCCGGGGAGCTGTTTTTT.